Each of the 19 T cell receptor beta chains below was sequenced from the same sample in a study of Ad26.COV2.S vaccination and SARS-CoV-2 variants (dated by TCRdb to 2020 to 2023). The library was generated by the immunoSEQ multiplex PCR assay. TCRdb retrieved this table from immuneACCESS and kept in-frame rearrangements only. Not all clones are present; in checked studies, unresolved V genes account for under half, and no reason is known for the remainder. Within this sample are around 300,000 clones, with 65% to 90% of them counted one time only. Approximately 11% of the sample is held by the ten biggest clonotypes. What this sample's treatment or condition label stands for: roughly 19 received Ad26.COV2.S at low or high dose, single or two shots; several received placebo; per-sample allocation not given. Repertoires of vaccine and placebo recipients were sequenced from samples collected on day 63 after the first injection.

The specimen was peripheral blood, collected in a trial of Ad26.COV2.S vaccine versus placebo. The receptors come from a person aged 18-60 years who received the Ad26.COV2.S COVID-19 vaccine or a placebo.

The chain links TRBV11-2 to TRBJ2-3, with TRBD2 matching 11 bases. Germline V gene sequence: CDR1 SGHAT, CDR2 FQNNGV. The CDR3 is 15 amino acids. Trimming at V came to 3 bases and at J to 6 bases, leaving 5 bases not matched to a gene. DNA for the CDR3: TGTGCCAGCAGCTTTGGTAGCGGGGGGGTGGATACGCAGTATTTT. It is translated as CASSFGSGGVDTQYF.

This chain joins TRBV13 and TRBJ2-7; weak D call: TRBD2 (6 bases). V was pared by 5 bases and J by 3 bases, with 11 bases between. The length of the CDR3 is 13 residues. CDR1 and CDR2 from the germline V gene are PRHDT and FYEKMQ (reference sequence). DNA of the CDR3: TGTGCCAGCAGCCCGCCCGGGGGCTACGAGCAGTACTTC. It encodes CASSPPGGYEQYF.

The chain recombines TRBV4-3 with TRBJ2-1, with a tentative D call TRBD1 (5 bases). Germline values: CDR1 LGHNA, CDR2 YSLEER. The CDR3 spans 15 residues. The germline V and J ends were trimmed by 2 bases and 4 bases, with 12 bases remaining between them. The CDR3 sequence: CASSQRQRLYNEQFF. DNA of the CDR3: TGCGCCAGCAGCCAAAGACAGCGATTATACAATGAGCAGTTCTTC.

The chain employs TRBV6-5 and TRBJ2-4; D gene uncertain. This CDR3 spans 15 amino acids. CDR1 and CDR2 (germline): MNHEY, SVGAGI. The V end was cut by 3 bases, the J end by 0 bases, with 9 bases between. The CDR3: CASSYRSLAKNIQYF. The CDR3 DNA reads TGTGCCAGCAGTTATCGATCCTTAGCCAAAAACATTCAGTACTTC.

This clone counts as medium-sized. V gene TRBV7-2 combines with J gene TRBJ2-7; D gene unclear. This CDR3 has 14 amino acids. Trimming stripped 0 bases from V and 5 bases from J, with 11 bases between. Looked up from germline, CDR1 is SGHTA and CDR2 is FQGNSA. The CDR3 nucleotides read TGTGCCAGCAGCTTAGCGGCCAGTCTCCACGAGCAGTACTTC. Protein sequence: CASSLAASLHEQYF.

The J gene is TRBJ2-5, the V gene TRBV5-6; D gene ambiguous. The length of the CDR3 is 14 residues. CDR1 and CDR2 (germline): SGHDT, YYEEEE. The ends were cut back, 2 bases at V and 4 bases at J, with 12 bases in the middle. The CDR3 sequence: CASSFFQGRETQYF. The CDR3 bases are TGTGCCAGCAGCTTCTTCCAAGGCCGAGAGACCCAGTACTTC.

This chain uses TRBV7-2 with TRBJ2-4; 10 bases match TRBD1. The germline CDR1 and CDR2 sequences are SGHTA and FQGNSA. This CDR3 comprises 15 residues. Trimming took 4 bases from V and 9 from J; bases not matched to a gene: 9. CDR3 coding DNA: TGTGCCAGCAGCTCTCCGGGACAGGGGTTTAGCATTCAGTACTTC. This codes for CASSSPGQGFSIQYF.

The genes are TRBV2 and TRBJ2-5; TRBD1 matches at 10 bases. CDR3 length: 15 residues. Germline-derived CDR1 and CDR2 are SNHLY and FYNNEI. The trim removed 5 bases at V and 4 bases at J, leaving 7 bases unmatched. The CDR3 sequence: CASSSQTGGSETQYF. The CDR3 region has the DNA TGTGCCAGCAGTTCCCAGACAGGGGGCTCAGAGACCCAGTACTTC.

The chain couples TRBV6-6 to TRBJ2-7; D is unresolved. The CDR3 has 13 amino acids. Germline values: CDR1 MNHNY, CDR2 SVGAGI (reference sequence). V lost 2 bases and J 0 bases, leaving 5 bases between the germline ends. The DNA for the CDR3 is TGTGCCAGCAGTTACGGAACCTCCTACGAGCAGTACTTC. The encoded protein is CASSYGTSYEQYF.

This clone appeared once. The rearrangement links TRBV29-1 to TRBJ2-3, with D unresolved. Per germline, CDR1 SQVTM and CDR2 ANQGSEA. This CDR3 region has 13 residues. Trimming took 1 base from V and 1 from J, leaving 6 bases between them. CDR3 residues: CSVEVPGTDTQYF. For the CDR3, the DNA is TGCAGCGTTGAAGTACCCGGCACAGATACGCAGTATTTT.

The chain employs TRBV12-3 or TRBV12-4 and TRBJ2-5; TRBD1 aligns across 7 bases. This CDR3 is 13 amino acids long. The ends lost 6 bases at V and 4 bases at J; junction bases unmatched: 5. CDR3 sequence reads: CASRGQVGETQYF. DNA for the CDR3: TGTGCCAGCAGAGGACAGGTTGGAGAGACCCAGTACTTC.

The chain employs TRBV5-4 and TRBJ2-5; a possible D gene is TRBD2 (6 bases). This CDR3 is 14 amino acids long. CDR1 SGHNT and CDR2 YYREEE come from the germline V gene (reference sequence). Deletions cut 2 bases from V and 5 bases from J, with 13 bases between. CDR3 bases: TGTGCCAGCAGCTTCGTGACTAGTAAGGAGACCCAGTACTTC. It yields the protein CASSFVTSKETQYF.

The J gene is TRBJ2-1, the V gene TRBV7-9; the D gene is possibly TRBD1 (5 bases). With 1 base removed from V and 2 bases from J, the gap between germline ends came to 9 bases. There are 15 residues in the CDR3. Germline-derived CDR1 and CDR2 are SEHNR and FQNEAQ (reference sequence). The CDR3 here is CASSLDPGTYNEQFF. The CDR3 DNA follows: TGTGCCAGCAGCTTAGACCCAGGGACCTACAATGAGCAGTTCTTC.

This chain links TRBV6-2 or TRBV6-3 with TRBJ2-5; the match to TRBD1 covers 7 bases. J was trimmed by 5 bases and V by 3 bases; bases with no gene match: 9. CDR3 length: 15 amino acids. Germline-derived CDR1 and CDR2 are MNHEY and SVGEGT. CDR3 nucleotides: TGTGCCAGCAGTTATAACAGGGGATGGGAGGAGACCCAGTACTTC. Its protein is CASSYNRGWEETQYF.

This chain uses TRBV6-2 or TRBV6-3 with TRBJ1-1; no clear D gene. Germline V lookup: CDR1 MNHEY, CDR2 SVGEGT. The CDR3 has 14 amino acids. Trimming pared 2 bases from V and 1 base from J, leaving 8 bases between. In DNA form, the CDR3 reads TGTGCCAGCAGTTACCGTATGGGGAACACTGAAGCTTTCTTT. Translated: CASSYRMGNTEAFF.

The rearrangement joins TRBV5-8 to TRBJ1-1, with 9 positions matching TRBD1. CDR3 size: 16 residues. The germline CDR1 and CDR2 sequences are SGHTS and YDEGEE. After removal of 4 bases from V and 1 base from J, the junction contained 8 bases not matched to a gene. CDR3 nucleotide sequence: TGTGCCAGCAGCGAATACAGGGGGCCCGGGAACACTGAAGCTTTCTTT. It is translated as CASSEYRGPGNTEAFF.

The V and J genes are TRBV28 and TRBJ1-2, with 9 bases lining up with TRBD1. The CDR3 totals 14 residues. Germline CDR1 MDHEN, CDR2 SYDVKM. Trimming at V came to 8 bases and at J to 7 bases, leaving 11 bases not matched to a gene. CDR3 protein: CASRYRDRVGGYTF. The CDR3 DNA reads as TGTGCCAGCCGTTATCGGGACAGGGTTGGTGGCTACACCTTC.

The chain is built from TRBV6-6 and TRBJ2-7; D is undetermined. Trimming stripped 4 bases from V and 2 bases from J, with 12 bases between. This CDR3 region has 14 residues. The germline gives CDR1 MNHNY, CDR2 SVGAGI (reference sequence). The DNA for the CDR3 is TGTGCCAGCAGTTCCCCGACAAGAACCTACGAGCAGTACTTC. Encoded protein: CASSSPTRTYEQYF.

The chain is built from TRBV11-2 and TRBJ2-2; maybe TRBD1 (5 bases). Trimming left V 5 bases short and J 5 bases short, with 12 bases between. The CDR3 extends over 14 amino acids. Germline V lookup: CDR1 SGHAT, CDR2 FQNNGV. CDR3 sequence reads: CASSLLRGTGELFF. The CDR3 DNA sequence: TGTGCCAGCAGCCTACTAAGGGGTACCGGGGAGCTGTTTTTT.